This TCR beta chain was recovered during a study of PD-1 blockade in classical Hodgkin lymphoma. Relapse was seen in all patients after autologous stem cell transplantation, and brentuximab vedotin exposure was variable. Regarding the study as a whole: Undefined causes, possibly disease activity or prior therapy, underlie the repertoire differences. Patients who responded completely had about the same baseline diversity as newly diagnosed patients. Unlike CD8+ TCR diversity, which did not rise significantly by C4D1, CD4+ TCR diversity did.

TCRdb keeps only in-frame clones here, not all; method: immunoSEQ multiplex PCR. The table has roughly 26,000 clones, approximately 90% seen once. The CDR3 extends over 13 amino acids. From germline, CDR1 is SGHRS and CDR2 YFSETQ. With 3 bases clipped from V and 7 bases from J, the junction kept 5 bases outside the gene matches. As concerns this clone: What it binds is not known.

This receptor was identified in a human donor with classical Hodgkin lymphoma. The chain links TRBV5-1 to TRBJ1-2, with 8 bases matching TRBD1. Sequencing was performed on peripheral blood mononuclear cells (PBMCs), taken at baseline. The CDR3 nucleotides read TGCGCCAGCAGCTCGACAGGGGCGGGTGGCTACACCTTC. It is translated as CASSSTGAGGYTF.